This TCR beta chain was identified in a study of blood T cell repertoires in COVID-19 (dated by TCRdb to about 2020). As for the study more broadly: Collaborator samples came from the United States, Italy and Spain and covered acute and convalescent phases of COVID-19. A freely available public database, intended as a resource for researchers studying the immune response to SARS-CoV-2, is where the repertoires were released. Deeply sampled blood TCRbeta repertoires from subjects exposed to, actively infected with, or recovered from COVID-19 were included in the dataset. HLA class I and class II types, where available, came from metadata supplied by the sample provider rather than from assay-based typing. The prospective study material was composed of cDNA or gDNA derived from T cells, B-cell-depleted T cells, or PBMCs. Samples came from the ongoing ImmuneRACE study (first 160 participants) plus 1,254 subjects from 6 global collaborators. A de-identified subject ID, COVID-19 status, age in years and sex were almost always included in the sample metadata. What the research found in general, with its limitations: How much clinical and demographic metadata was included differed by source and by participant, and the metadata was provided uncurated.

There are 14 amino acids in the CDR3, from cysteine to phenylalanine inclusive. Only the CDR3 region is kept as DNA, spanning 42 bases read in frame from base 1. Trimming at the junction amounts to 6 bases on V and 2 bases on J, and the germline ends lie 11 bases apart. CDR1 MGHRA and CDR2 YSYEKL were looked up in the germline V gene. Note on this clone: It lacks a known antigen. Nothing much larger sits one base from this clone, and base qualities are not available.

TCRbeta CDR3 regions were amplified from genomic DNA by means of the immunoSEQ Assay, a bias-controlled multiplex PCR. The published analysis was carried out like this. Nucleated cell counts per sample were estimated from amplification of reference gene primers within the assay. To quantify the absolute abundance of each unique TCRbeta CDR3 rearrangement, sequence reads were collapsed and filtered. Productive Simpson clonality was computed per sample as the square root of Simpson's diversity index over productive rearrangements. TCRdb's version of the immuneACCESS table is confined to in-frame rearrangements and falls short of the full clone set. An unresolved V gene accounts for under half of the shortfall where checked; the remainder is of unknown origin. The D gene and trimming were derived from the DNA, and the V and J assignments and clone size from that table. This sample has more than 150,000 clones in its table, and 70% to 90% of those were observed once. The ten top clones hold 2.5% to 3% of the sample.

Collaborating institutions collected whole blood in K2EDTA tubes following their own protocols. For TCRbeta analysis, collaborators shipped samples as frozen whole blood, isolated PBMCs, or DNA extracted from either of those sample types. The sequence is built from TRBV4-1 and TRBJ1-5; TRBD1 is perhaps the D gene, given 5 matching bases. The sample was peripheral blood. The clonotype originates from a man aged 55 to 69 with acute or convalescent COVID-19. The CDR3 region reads CASSRQWGNQPQHF. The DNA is TGCGCCAGCAGTCGACAGTGGGGCAATCAGCCCCAGCATTTT.